This entry is about one T cell receptor (beta chain). Its cognate antigen is unknown. The data belong to a study of siplizumab effects on memory and regulatory T cells. CDR1 is ENHRY, CDR2 SYGVKD, per germline. CDR3 length: 14 amino acids. V gave up 6 bases and J gave up 5 bases; unmatched junction bases: 7. Findings and caveats of the study: Sequences below about 10^-5 frequency were poorly captured, limiting mapping of alloreactive clones. Naive T cells seemed more diverse than memory cells and seemed major alloresponse contributors. In siplizumab conditions, mappable alloreactive CD4+ clones averaged around 69% Treg-derived, against 25% to 30% in controls.

Assays covered some 98,000 TCR templates per sample. TCRdb's table, derived via immunoSEQ multiplex PCR, lists solely in-frame clones and lacks some. Among over 100,000 clones listed, about 94% were seen once. This sequence joins TRBV10-3 and TRBJ2-3; 8 nucleotides agree with TRBD2. The sample was non-Treg CD4+ T cells sorted from blood. This clonotype was obtained from a human donor in good health. The CDR3 loop is CAIRRGDPQDTQYF. DNA for the CDR3: TGTGCCATCAGGCGGGGGGACCCTCAAGATACGCAGTATTTT.